Presented here are 3 T cell receptor beta chains from one specimen sequenced in a study of identical twins. TCRdb independently ran MiXCR on the 5' RACE reads; one entry per CDR3 protein. The data show a few hundred thousand distinct CDR3 sequences, roughly an eighth seen once. This sample was also put to use in a study of yellow fever vaccine responses in identical twins.

Sequenced: CD4+ T cells sorted from blood. These receptors were obtained from a woman under 30 in good health.

This clonotype was seen a handful of times. This rearrangement joins TRBV29-1 to TRBJ2-5; D gene ambiguous. Trimming took 3 bases from V and 1 from J, leaving 6 bases between them. From germline, CDR1 is SQVTM and CDR2 ANQGSEA. The CDR3 runs to 12 residues. The CDR3 region is CSVDVAQETQYF. CDR3 sequence (DNA): TGCAGCGTTGATGTAGCCCAAGAGACCCAGTACTTC.

The chain links TRBV6-1 to TRBJ1-1; unclear D gene. Germline V gene lookup returns CDR1 MNHNS and CDR2 SASEGT. Trimming took 5 bases from V and 6 from J, leaving 13 bases between them. The CDR3 sequence is 13 residues long. The DNA of the CDR3 is TGTGCCAGCAGTCGAAGCGGCGGGGCTGAAGCTTTCTTT. This codes for CASSRSGGAEAFF.

This clonotype was seen only a few times. The V call is TRBV3-1, the J call TRBJ2-3; perhaps TRBD2 as D (6 bases). This CDR3 has 12 residues. Trimming removed 5 bases at V and 14 bases at J, with 17 bases between. Germline assignment: CDR1 LGHDT and CDR2 YNNKEL (reference sequence). CDR3 sequence: CASSFRDSWTYF. Here the CDR3 DNA reads TGTGCCAGCAGCTTCCGGGACTCATGGACGTATTTT.